This T cell receptor beta chain was found in a study of cytomegalovirus exposure and HLA in healthy donors. With respect to this clone: Antigen specificity is unknown.

The PCR contained 60 Vbeta and 13 Jbeta primers. Some clones are missing from TCRdb's copy, which holds only in-frame ones; the method was immunoSEQ multiplex PCR. Among 90,000 or so clones listed, more than 75% were seen once. General study findings and limits: TCR beta chain V- and J-gene trimming was linked, in a later analysis, to a missense variant in DCLRE1C. HLA alleles showed associations with roughly 17,000 TCR beta sequences in a later analysis, at a 0.05 false discovery rate. Among the most significant clusters, several appeared linked to common viral pathogens in a later analysis.

This CDR3 region has 16 residues. CDR1 and CDR2 (germline): MGHRA, YSYEKL. V lost 0 bases and J 4 bases, leaving 15 bases between the germline ends. The chain employs TRBV4-1 and TRBJ1-2, with D perhaps matching TRBD1 (5 bases). The origin of this receptor is a woman in her forties or fifties in good health and CMV-seropositive. Material: PBMCs. The CDR3, as DNA: TGCGCCAGCAGCCAAGAGTCCAGGGTTTATAGCTATGGCTACACCTTC. Protein: CASSQESRVYSYGYTF.